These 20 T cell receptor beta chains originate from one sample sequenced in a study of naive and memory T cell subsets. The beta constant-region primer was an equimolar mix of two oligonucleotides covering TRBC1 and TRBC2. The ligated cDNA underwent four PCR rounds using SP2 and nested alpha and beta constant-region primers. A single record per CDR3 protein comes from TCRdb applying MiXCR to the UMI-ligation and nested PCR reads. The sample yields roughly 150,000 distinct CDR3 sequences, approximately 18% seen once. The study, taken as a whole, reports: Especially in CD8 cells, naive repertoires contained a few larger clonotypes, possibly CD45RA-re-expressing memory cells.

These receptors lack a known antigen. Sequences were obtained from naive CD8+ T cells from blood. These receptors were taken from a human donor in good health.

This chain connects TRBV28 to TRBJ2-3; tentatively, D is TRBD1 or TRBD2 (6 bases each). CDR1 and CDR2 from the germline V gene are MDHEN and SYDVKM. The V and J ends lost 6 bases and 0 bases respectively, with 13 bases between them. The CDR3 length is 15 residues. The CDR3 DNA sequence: TGTGCCAGCAGGCCTTGGGGGGCTAGCACAGATACGCAGTATTTT. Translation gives CASRPWGASTDTQYF. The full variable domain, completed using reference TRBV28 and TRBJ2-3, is DVKVTQSSRYLVKRTGEKVFLECVQDMDHENMFWYRQDPGLGLRLIYFSYDVKMKEKGDIPEGYSVSREKKERFSLILESASTNQTSMYLCASRPWGASTDTQYFGPGTRLTVL.

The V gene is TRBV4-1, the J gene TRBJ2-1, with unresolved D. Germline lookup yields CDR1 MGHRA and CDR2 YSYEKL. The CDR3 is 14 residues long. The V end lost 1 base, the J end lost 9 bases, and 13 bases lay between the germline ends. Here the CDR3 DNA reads TGCGCCAGCAGCCAAGGGTCTTCCGTAGTTGAGCAGTTCTTC. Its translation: CASSQGSSVVEQFF.

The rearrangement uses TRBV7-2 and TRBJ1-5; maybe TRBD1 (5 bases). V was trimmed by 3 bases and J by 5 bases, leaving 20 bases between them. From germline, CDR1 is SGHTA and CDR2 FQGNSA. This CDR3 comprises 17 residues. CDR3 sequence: CASSFFRLWGEHQPQHF. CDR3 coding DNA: TGTGCCAGCAGCTTTTTCCGGCTTTGGGGGGAACATCAGCCCCAGCATTTT.

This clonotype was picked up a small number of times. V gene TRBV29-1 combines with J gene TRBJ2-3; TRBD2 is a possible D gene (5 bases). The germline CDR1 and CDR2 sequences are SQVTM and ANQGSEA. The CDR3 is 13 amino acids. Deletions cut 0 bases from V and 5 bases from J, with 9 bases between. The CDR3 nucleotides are TGCAGCGTTGAAGATTTGAGGGTAGATACGCAGTATTTT. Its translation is CSVEDLRVDTQYF.

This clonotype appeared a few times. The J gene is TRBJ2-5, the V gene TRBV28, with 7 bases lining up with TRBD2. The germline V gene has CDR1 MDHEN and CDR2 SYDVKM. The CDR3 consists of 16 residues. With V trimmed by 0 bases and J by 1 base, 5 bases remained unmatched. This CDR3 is CASSLCCGRIQETQYF. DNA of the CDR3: TGTGCCAGCAGTTTATGTTGCGGGAGAATCCAAGAGACCCAGTACTTC.

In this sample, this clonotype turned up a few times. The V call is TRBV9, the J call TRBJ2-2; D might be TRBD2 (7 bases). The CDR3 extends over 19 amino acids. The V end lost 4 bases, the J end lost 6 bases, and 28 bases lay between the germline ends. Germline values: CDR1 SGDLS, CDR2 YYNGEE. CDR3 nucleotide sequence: TGTGCCAGCAGCATGACGGCCGGGGGCGGGAGTATTTGGTCCGGGGAGCTGTTTTTT. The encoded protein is CASSMTAGGGSIWSGELFF.

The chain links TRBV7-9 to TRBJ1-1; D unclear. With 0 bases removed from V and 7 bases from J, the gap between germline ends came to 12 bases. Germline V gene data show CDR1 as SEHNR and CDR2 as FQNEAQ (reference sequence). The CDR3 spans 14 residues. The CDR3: CASSLAGLQHEAFF. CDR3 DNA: TGTGCCAGCAGCTTAGCGGGCTTGCAGCATGAAGCTTTCTTT.

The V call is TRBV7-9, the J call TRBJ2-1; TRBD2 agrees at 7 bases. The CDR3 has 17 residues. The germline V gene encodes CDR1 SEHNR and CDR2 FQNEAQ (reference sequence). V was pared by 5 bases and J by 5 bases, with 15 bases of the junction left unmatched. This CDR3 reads CASSPSGLGGIDNEQFF. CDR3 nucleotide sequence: TGTGCCAGCAGCCCGAGCGGTTTGGGAGGGATCGACAATGAGCAGTTCTTC.

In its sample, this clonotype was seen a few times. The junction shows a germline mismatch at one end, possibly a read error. This chain's CDR3 is CASSWLGIGLNSEAFF. The CDR3 DNA is TGTGCCAGCAGCTGGTTGGGGATAGGACTGAACTCTGAAGCTTTCTTT. This chain connects TRBV7-9 to TRBJ1-1; D unclear. Per the germline V gene, CDR1 is SEHNR and CDR2 is FQNEAQ (reference sequence). The CDR3 loop spans 16 amino acids.

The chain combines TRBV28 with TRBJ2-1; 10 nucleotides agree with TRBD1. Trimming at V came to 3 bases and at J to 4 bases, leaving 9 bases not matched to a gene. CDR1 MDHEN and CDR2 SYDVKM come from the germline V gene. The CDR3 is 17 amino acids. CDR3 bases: TGTGCCAGCAGTTTCCCCATGACAGGGGGCAGGTACAATGAGCAGTTCTTC. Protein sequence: CASSFPMTGGRYNEQFF.

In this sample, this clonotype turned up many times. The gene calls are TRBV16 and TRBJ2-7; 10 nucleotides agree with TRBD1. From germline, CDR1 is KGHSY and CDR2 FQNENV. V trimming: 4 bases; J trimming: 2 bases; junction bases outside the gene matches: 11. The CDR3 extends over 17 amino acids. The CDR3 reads CASSPLQGQGTTYEQYF. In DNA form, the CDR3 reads TGTGCCAGCAGCCCGTTACAGGGACAGGGGACAACCTACGAGCAGTACTTC.

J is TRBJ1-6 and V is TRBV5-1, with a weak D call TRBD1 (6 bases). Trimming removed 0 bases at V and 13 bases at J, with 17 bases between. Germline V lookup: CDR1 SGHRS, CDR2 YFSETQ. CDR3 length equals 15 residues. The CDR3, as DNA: TGCGCCAGCAGCTTGGCTATAGGGGGTCCAGATCCCCTCCACTTT. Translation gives CASSLAIGGPDPLHF.

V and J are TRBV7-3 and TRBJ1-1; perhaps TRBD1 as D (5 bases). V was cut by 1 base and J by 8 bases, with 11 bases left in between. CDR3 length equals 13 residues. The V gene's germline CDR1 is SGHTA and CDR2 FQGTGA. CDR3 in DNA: TGTGCCAGCAGCTTAAACGGCGAGGGGGAAGCTTTCTTT. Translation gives CASSLNGEGEAFF.

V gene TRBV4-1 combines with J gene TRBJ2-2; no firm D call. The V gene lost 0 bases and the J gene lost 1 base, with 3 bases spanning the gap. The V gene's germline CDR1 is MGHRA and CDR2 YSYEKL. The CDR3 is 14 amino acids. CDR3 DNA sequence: TGCGCCAGCAGCCAAGATATGAACACCGGGGAGCTGTTTTTT. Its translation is CASSQDMNTGELFF.

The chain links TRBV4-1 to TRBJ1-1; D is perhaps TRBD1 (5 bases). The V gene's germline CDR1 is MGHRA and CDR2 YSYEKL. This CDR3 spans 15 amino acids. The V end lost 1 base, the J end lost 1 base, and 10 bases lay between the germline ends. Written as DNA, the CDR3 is TGCGCCAGCAGCCAAGCCCCAGGGACGAACACTGAAGCTTTCTTT. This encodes CASSQAPGTNTEAFF.

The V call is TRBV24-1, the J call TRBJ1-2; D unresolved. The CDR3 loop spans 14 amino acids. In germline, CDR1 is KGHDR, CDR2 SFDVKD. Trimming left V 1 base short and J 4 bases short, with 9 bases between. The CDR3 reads CATSDLRSAYGYTF. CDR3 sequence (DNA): TGTGCCACCAGTGATTTAAGATCGGCCTATGGCTACACCTTC.

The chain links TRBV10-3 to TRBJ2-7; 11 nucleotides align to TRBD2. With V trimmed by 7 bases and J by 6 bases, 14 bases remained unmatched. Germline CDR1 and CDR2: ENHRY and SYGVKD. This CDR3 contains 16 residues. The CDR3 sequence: CAIKASGRSGTAEQYF. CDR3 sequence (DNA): TGTGCCATCAAAGCTAGCGGGAGGTCTGGGACGGCCGAGCAGTACTTC.

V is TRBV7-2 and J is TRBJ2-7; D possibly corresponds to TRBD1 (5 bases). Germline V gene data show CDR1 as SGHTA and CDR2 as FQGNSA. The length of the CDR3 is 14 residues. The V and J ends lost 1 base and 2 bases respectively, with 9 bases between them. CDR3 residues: CASSLGLGAYEQYF. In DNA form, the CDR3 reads TGTGCCAGCAGCTTAGGCTTAGGGGCCTACGAGCAGTACTTC.

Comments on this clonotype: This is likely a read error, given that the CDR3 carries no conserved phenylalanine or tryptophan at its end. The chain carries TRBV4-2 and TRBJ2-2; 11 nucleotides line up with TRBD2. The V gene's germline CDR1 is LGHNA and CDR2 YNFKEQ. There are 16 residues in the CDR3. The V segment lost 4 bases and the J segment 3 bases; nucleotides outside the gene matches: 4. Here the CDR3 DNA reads TGTGCCAGCAGCCCATCACTAGCGGGGGACACCGGGGAGCTGTTTTGT. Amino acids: CASSPSLAGDTGELFC.

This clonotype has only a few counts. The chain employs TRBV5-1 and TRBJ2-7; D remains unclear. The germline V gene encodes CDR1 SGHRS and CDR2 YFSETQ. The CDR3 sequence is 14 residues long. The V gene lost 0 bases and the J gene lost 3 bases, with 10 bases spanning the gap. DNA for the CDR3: TGCGCCAGCAGCTTGGTTGCAGCCGACTACGAGCAGTACTTC. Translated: CASSLVAADYEQYF.